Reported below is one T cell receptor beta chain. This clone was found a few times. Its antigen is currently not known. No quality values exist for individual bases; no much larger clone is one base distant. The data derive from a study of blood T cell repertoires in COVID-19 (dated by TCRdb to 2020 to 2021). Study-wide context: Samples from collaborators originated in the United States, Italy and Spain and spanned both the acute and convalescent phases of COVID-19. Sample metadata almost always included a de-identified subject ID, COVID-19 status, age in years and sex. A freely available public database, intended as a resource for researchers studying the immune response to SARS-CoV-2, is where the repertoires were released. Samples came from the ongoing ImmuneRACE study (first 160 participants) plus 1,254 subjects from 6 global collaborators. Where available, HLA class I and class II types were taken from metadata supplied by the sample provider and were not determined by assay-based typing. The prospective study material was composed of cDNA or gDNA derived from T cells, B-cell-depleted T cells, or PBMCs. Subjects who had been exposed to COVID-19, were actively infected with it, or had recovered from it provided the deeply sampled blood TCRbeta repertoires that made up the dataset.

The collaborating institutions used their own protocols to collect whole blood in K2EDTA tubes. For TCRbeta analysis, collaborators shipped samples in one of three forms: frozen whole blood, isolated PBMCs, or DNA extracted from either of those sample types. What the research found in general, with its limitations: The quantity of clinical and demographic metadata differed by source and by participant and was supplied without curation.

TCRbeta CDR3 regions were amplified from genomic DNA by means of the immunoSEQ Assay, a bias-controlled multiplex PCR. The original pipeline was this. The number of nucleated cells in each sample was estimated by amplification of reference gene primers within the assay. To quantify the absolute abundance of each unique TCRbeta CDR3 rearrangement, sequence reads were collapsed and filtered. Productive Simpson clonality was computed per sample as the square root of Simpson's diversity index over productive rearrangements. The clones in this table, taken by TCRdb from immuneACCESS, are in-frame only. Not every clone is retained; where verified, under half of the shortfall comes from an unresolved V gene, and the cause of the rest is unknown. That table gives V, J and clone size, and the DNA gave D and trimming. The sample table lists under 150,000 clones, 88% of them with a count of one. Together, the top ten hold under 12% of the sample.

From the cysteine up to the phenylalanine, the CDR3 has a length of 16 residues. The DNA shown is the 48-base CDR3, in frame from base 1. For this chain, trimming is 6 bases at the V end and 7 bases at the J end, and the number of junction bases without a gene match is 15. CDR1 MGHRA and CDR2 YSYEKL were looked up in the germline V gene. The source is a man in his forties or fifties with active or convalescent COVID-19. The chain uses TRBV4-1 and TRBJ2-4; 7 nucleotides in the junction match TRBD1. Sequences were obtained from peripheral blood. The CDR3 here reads CASRPEVGGAPNIQYF. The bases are TGCGCCAGCAGACCCGAGGTAGGGGGCGCCCCGAACATTCAGTACTTC.